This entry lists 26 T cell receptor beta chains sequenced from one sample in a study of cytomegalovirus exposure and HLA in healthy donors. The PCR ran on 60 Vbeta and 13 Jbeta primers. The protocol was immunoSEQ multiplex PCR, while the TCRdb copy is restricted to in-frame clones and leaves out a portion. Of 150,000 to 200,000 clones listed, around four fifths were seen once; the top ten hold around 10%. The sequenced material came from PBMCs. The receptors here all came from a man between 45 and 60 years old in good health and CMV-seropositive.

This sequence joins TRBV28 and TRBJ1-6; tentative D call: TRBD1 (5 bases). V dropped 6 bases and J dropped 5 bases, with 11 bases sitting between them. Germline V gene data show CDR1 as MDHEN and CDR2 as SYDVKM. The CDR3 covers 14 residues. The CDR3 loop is CASSLAQDNSPLHF. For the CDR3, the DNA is TGTGCCAGCAGCCTCGCACAGGATAATTCACCCCTCCACTTT.

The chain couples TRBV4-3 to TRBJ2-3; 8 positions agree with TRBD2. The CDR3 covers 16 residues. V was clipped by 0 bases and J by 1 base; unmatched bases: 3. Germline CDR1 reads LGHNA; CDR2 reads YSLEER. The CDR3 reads CASSQDRRGGTDTQYF. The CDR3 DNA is TGCGCCAGCAGCCAAGACCGGCGGGGGGGCACAGATACGCAGTATTTT.

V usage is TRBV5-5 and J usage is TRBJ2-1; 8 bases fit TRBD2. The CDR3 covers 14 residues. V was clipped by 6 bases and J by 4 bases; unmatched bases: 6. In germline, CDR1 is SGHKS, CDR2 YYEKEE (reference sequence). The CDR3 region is CASKLAVRYNEQFF. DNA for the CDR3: TGTGCCAGCAAACTAGCGGTACGATACAATGAGCAGTTCTTC.

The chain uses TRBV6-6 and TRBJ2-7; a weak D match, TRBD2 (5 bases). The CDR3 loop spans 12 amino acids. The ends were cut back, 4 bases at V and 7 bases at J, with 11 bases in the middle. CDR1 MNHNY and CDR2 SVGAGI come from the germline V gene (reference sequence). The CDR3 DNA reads TGTGCCAGCAGTTTACTAGTTCGGGAGCAGTACTTC. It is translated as CASSLLVREQYF.

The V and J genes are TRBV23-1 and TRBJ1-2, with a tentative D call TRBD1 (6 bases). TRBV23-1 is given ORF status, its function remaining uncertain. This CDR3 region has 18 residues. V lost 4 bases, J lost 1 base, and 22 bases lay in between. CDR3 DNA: TGCGCCAGCAGTCGCCGGCCCCAGGGGCCGTGGGGTAACTATGGCTACACCTTC. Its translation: CASSRRPQGPWGNYGYTF.

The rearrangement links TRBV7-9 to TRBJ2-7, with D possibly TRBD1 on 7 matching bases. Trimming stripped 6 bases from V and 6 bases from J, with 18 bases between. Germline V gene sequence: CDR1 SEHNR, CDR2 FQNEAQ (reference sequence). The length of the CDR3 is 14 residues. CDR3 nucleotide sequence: TGTGCCAGCAGTCTTACACAGGGGACTCGCGAGCAGTACTTC. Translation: CASSLTQGTREQYF.

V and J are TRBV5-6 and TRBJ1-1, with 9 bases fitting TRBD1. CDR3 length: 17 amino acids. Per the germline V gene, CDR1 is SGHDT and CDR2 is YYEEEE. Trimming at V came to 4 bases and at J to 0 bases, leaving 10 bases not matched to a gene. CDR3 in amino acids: CASSHRPGTGMNTEAFF. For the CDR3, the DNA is TGTGCCAGCAGCCATCGTCCCGGGACAGGGATGAACACTGAAGCTTTCTTT.

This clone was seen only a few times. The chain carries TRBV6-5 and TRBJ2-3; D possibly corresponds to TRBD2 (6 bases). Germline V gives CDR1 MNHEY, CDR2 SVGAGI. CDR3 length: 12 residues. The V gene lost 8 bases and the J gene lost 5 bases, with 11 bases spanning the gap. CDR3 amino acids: CASGRDGDTQYF. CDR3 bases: TGTGCCAGCGGGCGGGATGGAGATACGCAGTATTTT.

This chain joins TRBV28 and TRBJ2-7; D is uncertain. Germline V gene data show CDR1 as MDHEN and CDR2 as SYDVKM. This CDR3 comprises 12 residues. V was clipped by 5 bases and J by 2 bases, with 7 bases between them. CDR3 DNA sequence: TGTGCCAGCAGTCGACAAACCTACGAGCAGTACTTC. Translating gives CASSRQTYEQYF.

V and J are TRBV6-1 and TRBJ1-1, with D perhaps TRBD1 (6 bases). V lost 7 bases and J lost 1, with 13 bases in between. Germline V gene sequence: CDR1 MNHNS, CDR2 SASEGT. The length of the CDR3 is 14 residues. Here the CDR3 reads CASTPGTPNTEAFF. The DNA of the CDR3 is TGTGCCAGCACCCCAGGGACACCGAACACTGAAGCTTTCTTT.

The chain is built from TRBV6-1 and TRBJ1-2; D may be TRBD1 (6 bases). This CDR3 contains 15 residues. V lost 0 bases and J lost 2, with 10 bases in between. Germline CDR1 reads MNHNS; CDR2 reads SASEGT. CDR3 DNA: TGTGCCAGCAGTGAAGCGCGAGACAGGAACTATGGCTACACCTTC. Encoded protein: CASSEARDRNYGYTF.

Here the CDR3 reads CASSFNRGPIGNTIYF. In nucleotides, the CDR3 is TGTGCCAGCAGCTTCAACAGGGGCCCCATAGGAAACACCATATATTTT. The chain employs TRBV5-4 and TRBJ1-3, with 7 positions matching TRBD1. This CDR3 contains 16 residues. From germline, CDR1 is SGHNT and CDR2 YYREEE (reference sequence). The trim removed 2 bases at V and 4 bases at J, leaving 9 bases unmatched.

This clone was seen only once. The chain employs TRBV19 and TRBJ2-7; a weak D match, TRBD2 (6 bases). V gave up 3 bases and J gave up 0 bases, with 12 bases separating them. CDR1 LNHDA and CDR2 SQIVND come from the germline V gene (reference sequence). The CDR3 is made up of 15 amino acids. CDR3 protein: CASSMSADYSYEQYF. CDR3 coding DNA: TGTGCCAGTAGTATGTCCGCGGACTACTCCTACGAGCAGTACTTC.

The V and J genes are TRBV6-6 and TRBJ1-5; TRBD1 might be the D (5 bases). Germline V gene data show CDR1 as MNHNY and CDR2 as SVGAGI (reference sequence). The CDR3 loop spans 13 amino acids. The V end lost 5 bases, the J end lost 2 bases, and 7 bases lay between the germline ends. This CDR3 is CASSQQGNQPQHF. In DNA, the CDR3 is TGTGCCAGCAGTCAACAGGGCAATCAGCCCCAGCATTTT.

The CDR3 loop reads CASSAQTRGPLDEQYF. The CDR3 nucleotides read TGTGCCAGCAGCGCCCAGACCAGGGGGCCCCTAGACGAGCAGTACTTC. The V call is TRBV7-2, the J call TRBJ2-7; 8 bases are shared with TRBD1. The V and J ends lost 5 bases and 5 bases, in that order; junction bases with no gene match: 14. Germline-derived CDR1 and CDR2 are SGHTA and FQGNSA. There are 16 residues in the CDR3.

CDR3: CASSLRLAGGAGANVLTF. CDR3 nucleotide sequence: TGTGCCAGCAGCTTAAGACTAGCGGGGGGAGCTGGGGCCAACGTCCTGACTTTC. The chain is built from TRBV7-3 and TRBJ2-6; 13 bases line up with TRBD2. J was trimmed by 2 bases and V by 1 base; bases with no gene match: 2. The germline CDR1 and CDR2 sequences are SGHTA and FQGTGA. The CDR3 covers 18 residues.

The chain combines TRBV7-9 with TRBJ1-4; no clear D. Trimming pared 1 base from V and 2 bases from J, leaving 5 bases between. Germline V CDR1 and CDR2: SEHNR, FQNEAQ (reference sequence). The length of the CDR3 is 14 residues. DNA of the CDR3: TGTGCCAGCAGCTTAGTGAGCACTAATGAAAAACTGTTTTTT. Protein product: CASSLVSTNEKLFF.

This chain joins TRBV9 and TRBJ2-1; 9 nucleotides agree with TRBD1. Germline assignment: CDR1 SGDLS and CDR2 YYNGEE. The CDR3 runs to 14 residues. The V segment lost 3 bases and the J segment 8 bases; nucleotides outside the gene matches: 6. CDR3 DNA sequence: TGTGCCAGCAGCGAAAGACAGGGGGTCGATGAGCAGTTCTTC. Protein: CASSERQGVDEQFF.

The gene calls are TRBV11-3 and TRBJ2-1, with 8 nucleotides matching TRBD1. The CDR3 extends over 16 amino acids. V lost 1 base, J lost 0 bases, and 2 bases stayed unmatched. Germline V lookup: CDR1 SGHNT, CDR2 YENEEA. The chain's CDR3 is CASSLARGPSYNEQFF. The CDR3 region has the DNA TGTGCCAGCAGCTTAGCCAGGGGGCCCTCCTACAATGAGCAGTTCTTC.

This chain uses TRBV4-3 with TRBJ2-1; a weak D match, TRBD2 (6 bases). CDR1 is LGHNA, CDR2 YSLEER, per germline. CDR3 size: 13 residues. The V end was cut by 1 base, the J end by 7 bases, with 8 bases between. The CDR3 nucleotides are TGCGCCAGCAGCCAAGGCCTAGCGAATGAGCAGTTCTTC. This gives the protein CASSQGLANEQFF.

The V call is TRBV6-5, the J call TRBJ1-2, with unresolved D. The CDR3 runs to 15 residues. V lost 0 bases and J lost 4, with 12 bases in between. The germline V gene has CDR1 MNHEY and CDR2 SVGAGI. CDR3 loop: CASSYSSIRIYGYTF. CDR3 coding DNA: TGTGCCAGCAGTTACTCATCCATCAGAATCTATGGCTACACCTTC.

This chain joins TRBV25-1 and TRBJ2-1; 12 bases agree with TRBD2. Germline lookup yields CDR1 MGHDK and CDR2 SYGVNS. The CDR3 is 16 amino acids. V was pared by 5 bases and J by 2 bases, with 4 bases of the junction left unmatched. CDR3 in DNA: TGTGCCAGCAGTCTTGCTAGCGGGGGGGCCTACAATGAGCAGTTCTTC. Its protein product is CASSLASGGAYNEQFF.

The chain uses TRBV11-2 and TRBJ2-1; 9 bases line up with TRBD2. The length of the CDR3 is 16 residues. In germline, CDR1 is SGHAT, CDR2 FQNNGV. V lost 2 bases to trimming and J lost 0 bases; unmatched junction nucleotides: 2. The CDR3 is CASSLLAGTSYNEQFF. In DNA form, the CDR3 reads TGTGCCAGCAGCTTACTAGCGGGAACCTCCTACAATGAGCAGTTCTTC.

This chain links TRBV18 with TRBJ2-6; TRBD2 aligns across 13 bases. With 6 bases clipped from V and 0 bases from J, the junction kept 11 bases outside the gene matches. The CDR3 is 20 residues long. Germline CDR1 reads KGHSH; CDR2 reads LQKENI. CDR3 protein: CASSTGTSGVSISGANVLTF. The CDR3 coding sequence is TGTGCCAGCTCTACCGGGACTAGCGGGGTCTCTATCTCTGGGGCCAACGTCCTGACTTTC. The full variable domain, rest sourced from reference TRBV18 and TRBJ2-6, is NAGVMQNPRHLVRRRGQEARLRCSPMKGHSHVYWYRQLPEEGLKFMVYLQKENIIDESGMPKERFSAEFPKEGPSILRIQQVVRGDSAAYFCASSTGTSGVSISGANVLTFGAGSRLTVL.

The CDR3 bases are TGCGCCAGCTGGGGTGCAGGGGGGACCTACAATGAGCAGTTCTTC. Translated, it gives CASWGAGGTYNEQFF. V usage is TRBV5-1 and J usage is TRBJ2-1; D is perhaps TRBD1 (7 bases). The CDR3 totals 15 residues. Trimming stripped 7 bases from V and 2 bases from J, with 16 bases between. Germline V gives CDR1 SGHRS, CDR2 YFSETQ.

The CDR3 coding sequence is TGTGCCAGCAGTTACCGGGGGGGAAATCAGCCCCAGCATTTT. As protein: CASSYRGGNQPQHF. V is TRBV6-6 and J is TRBJ1-5, with D possibly matching TRBD1 (5 bases). V was shortened by 2 bases and J by 4 bases, with 9 bases between the two germline ends. CDR3 length equals 14 residues. Germline loops: CDR1 MNHNY, CDR2 SVGAGI (reference sequence).